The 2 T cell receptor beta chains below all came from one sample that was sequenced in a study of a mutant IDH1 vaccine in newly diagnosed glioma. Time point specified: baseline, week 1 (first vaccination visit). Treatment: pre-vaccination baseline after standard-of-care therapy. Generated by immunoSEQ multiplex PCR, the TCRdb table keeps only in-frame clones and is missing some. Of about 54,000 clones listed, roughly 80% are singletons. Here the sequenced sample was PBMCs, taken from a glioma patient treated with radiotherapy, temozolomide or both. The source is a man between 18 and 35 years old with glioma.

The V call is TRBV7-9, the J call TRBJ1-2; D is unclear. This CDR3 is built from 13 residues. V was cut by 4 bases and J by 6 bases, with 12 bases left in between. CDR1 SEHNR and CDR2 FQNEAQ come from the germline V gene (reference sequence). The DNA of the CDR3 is TGTGCCAGCAGCTGGGAAGGCCCGGATGGCTACACCTTC. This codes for CASSWEGPDGYTF.

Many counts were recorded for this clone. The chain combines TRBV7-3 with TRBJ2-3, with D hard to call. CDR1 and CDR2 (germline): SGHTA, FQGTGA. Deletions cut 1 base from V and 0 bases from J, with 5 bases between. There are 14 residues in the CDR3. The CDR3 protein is CASSLIGSTDTQYF. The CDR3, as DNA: TGTGCCAGCAGCTTAATTGGCAGCACAGATACGCAGTATTTT.